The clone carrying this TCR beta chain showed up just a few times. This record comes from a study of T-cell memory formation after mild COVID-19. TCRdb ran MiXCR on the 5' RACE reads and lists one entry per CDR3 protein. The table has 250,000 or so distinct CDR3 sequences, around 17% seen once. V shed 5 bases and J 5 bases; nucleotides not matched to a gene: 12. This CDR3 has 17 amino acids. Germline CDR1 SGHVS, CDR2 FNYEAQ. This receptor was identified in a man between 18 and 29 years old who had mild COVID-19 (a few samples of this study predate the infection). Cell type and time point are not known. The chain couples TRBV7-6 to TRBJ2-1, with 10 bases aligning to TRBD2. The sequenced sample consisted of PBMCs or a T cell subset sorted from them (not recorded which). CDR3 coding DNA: TGTGCCAGCAGCCAACCGCCGGGACTAGCGTTCCACAATGAGCAGTTCTTC. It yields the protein CASSQPPGLAFHNEQFF.